The 31 T cell receptor beta chains reported below all come from one sample, sequenced in a study of human T cells and chemical hapten exposure (dated by TCRdb to 2020 to 2023). What this sample's time point label stands for: patch test 2, 6 weeks after DPC sensitization. What the treatment or condition label conveys for this sample: therapeutic diphenylcyclopropenone sensitization with weekly scalp DPC. The method behind the library was RACE. TCRdb lists the instrument as NextSeq 500. The public reads were reprocessed in TCRdb via fastp at Q25 and MiXCR, keeping in-frame beta chains. When rows share a CDR3 protein, they turn into one entry using the most common DNA and genes. This sample lists a few hundred thousand distinct CDR3 sequences; under 6.5% were detected once. The ten largest clones represent 4.5% to 6% of the sample. Sequenced material: whole blood, taken in connection with sensitization to the hapten diphenylcyclopropenone (DPC). These receptors all stem from a woman aged 18-29 years with alopecia areata. Some clones in this sample may be carry-over from other donors' samples.

The chain employs TRBV7-2 and TRBJ2-6; 8 bases are shared with TRBD1. V gave up 5 bases and J gave up 2 bases; unmatched junction bases: 11. Per the germline V gene, CDR1 is SGHTA and CDR2 is FQGNSA. The CDR3 runs 18 residues. CDR3 sequence reads: CASSLRTGQVPGANVLTF. CDR3 in DNA: TGTGCCAGCAGCCTAAGGACGGGACAGGTCCCTGGGGCCAACGTCCTGACTTTC. Complete variable domain (other parts from reference TRBV7-2 and TRBJ2-6): GAGVSQSPSNKVTEKGKDVELRCDPISGHTALYWYRQSLGQGLEFLIYFQGNSAPDKSGLPSDRFSAERTGGSVSTLTIQRTQQEDSAVYLCASSLRTGQVPGANVLTFGAGSRLTVL.

The table lists this clonotype with many counts. The gene calls are TRBV9 and TRBJ2-1, with 14 bases that match TRBD2. Looked up from germline, CDR1 is SGDLS and CDR2 is YYNGEE. This CDR3 has 21 residues. Trimming cost V 4 bases and J 0 bases; bases outside gene matches: 15. The CDR3 DNA sequence: TGTGCCAGCAGCTCCCGGGCTTCGGGGACTAGCGGGGGTCTCTCCTACAATGAGCAGTTCTTC. The encoded protein is CASSSRASGTSGGLSYNEQFF.

In its sample, this clonotype was seen many times. The chain is built from TRBV4-3 and TRBJ2-3; TRBD2 matches 8 bases. The CDR3 sequence is 16 residues long. The V gene end was trimmed by 4 bases and the J gene end by 2 bases; junction bases not matched to a gene: 8. Germline CDR1 LGHNA, CDR2 YSLEER. This CDR3 is CASSLDSGVPTDTQYF. The CDR3 nucleotides read TGCGCCAGCAGCCTTGATAGCGGGGTTCCCACAGATACGCAGTATTTT.

The chain couples TRBV2 to TRBJ2-2, with TRBD1 identical over 7 bases. Germline V gene sequence: CDR1 SNHLY, CDR2 FYNNEI. There are 15 residues in the CDR3. With 5 bases clipped from V and 5 bases from J, the junction kept 8 bases outside the gene matches. CDR3 amino acids: CASSRQGELTGELFF. The CDR3 nucleotides read TGTGCCAGCAGTCGACAGGGTGAATTAACCGGGGAGCTGTTTTTT.

At least ten counts were recorded for this clonotype. V is TRBV6-2 or TRBV6-3 and J is TRBJ2-7, with D possibly being TRBD2 (6 bases). In germline, CDR1 is MNHEY, CDR2 SVGEGT. V was pared by 6 bases and J by 1 base, with 13 bases between. The CDR3 sequence is 14 residues long. In DNA, the CDR3 is TGTGCCAGCAGCCGAAGACTAGAATCCTACGAGCAGTACTTC. It is translated as CASSRRLESYEQYF.

This clonotype was detected many times. Sequence at one end of the junction differs from germline and may be a read error. V is TRBV12-3 or TRBV12-4 and J is TRBJ2-3; 8 bases align to TRBD2. This CDR3 has 14 amino acids. Written as DNA, the CDR3 is TGTGCCAGCAGTGTAGCGGGGCCCACAGATACGCAGTATTTT. Amino acids: CASSVAGPTDTQYF.

This clonotype appeared many times. CDR3 residues: CASSPRGQGNNSPLHF. CDR3 DNA: TGTGCCAGCTCACCCCGCGGACAGGGGAATAATTCACCCCTCCACTTT. The chain is built from TRBV18 and TRBJ1-6; 9 bases are a match to TRBD1. V dropped 3 bases and J dropped 5; count of bases not matched to a gene: 5. The CDR3 consists of 16 residues. The germline gives CDR1 KGHSH, CDR2 LQKENI.

There are many counts of this clonotype. This chain links TRBV12-3 or TRBV12-4 with TRBJ1-1; possibly TRBD1 for D (6 bases). V lost 5 bases, J lost 2 bases, and 12 bases lay in between. CDR3 length equals 14 residues. The DNA for the CDR3 is TGTGCCAGCAGTCCGGGACACGGAAACACTGAAGCTTTCTTT. It codes for CASSPGHGNTEAFF.

V and J are TRBV12-3 or TRBV12-4 and TRBJ2-1; D not certain. The CDR3 extends over 13 amino acids. The V gene lost 6 bases and the J gene lost 7 bases, with 13 bases spanning the gap. DNA of the CDR3: TGTGCCAGCAGGCCCTCGACACGTAATGAGCAGTTCTTC. Protein product: CASRPSTRNEQFF.

This clonotype was seen a handful of times. The rearrangement links TRBV11-1 to TRBJ1-6; unclear D gene. The CDR3 contains 13 residues. Germline V lookup: CDR1 SGHAT, CDR2 FQDESV (reference sequence). Trimming removed 5 bases from V and 7 bases from J, with 9 bases in between. CDR3 coding DNA: TGTGCCAGCAGCCCGCGCGAAAATTCACCCCTCCACTTT. Its protein product is CASSPRENSPLHF.

This chain joins TRBV7-9 and TRBJ2-7; a possible D gene is TRBD1 (6 bases). V shed 4 bases and J shed 4 bases, with 17 bases lying between them. The CDR3 loop spans 15 amino acids. Germline V gene sequence: CDR1 SEHNR, CDR2 FQNEAQ (reference sequence). The CDR3 loop is CASSYDSTGTYEQYF. The CDR3 nucleotides are TGTGCCAGCAGCTACGATTCAACAGGGACGTACGAGCAGTACTTC.

The table lists this clonotype with a few counts. This chain connects TRBV2 to TRBJ1-4; the match to TRBD1 covers 8 bases. Germline CDR1 and CDR2: SNHLY and FYNNEI. The trim removed 6 bases at V and 3 bases at J, leaving 9 bases unmatched. The CDR3 runs to 16 residues. The CDR3 region is CASSYQGAGSNEKLFF. In DNA, the CDR3 is TGTGCCAGCAGCTACCAGGGGGCCGGCTCTAATGAAAAACTGTTTTTT.

This clonotype was detected a few times. V gene TRBV20-1 combines with J gene TRBJ2-5; TRBD2 might be the D (6 bases). CDR3 length equals 14 residues. The V and J ends lost 6 bases and 4 bases respectively, with 18 bases between them. CDR1 is DFQATT, CDR2 SNEGSKA, per germline (reference sequence). In DNA form, the CDR3 reads TGCAGTGCCTCATCTGGGGGGATTCCAGAGACCCAGTACTTC. Amino acid sequence: CSASSGGIPETQYF.

V and J are TRBV6-2 or TRBV6-3 and TRBJ2-3; 7 nucleotides line up with TRBD2. The CDR3 covers 14 residues. V lost 6 bases to trimming and J lost 3 bases; unmatched junction nucleotides: 6. Germline values: CDR1 MNHEY, CDR2 SVGEGT. The CDR3 DNA follows: TGTGCCAGCAGCCAAGCGGGGATGACAGATACGCAGTATTTT. This gives the protein CASSQAGMTDTQYF.

This clonotype was detected only a few times. This rearrangement joins TRBV5-1 to TRBJ2-5; TRBD2 aligns across 8 bases. The CDR3 spans 18 residues. J gave up 2 bases and V 4 bases, and 16 bases lay outside the gene matches. CDR1 SGHRS and CDR2 YFSETQ come from the germline V gene. The CDR3 DNA reads as TGCGCCAGCAGCACGTCACTAGCGGTCGCAATAATTCAAGAGACCCAGTACTTC. Protein product: CASSTSLAVAIIQETQYF.

The sample holds many counts of this clonotype. The chain recombines TRBV7-2 with TRBJ1-3; no reliable D call. Germline-derived CDR1 and CDR2 are SGHTA and FQGNSA. Trimming removed 3 bases from V and 0 bases from J, with 6 bases in between. CDR3 length: 14 amino acids. The CDR3 sequence is CASSLAVSGNTIYF. The CDR3 region has the DNA TGTGCCAGCAGCTTGGCAGTCTCTGGAAACACCATATATTTT.

The rearrangement links TRBV7-8 to TRBJ2-3, with a possible D match to TRBD1 (6 bases). This CDR3 is built from 15 residues. Germline V CDR1 and CDR2: SGHVS, FQNEAQ. Trimming shortened V by 4 bases and J by 5 bases, and 16 bases separated the two germline ends. Written as DNA, the CDR3 is TGTGCCAGCAGCTCAAATCAGGGGTTGGTAGATACGCAGTATTTT. It is translated as CASSSNQGLVDTQYF. The whole variable domain, filled in from reference TRBV7-8 and TRBJ2-3, reads GAGVSQSPRYKVAKRGQDVALRCDPISGHVSLFWYQQALGQGPEFLTYFQNEAQLDKSGLPSDRFFAERPEGSVSTLKIQRTQQEDSAVYLCASSSNQGLVDTQYFGPGTRLTVL.

This clonotype has only a few counts. This chain joins TRBV4-2 and TRBJ2-5, with D possibly being TRBD2 (6 bases). The CDR3 sequence is 13 residues long. Germline values: CDR1 LGHNA, CDR2 YNFKEQ. V was pared by 3 bases and J by 4 bases, with 9 bases between. The CDR3 loop reads CASSQSGSETQYF. The CDR3 coding sequence is TGTGCCAGCAGCCAGAGCGGGTCAGAGACCCAGTACTTC.

This chain uses TRBV6-1 with TRBJ2-3; no reliable D call. Trimming left V 5 bases short and J 2 bases short, with 14 bases between. This CDR3 spans 15 amino acids. The V gene's germline CDR1 is MNHNS and CDR2 SASEGT. CDR3 sequence: CASSNLRGTTDTQYF. In nucleotides, the CDR3 is TGTGCCAGCAGTAACCTAAGAGGAACCACAGATACGCAGTATTTT.

The table lists this clonotype with a few counts. The chain links TRBV7-2 to TRBJ1-5, with D unclear. The V and J ends lost 3 bases and 3 bases respectively, with 12 bases between them. The CDR3 is 15 residues long. Germline CDR1 and CDR2: SGHTA and FQGNSA. CDR3 region: CASSFYRDVNQPQHF. In nucleotides, the CDR3 is TGTGCCAGCAGCTTTTACAGAGATGTCAATCAGCCCCAGCATTTT.

This clonotype came up many times. V and J are TRBV5-1 and TRBJ2-7; tentatively, D is TRBD1 (6 bases). In germline, CDR1 is SGHRS, CDR2 YFSETQ. V was pared by 4 bases and J by 8 bases, with 19 bases between. The CDR3 consists of 14 residues. CDR3 nucleotides: TGCGCCAGCAGCGATACTTCGACAGGACGGCAGCAGTACTTC. It yields the protein CASSDTSTGRQQYF.

V gene TRBV5-1 combines with J gene TRBJ2-1; D may be TRBD1 or TRBD2 (6 bases each). Germline values: CDR1 SGHRS, CDR2 YFSETQ. CDR3 size: 16 residues. The ends were cut back, 1 base at V and 9 bases at J, with 20 bases in the middle. CDR3 protein: CASSLLIPVGGAEQFF. The DNA for the CDR3 is TGCGCCAGCAGCTTGTTGATCCCCGTGGGGGGCGCTGAGCAGTTCTTC. Full variable domain (rest looked up from reference TRBV5-1 and TRBJ2-1): KAGVTQTPRYLIKTRGQQVTLSCSPISGHRSVSWYQQTPGQGLQFLFEYFSETQRNKGNFPGRFSGRQFSNSRSEMNVSTLELGDSALYLCASSLLIPVGGAEQFFGPGTRLTVL.

This clonotype appeared a few times. V and J are TRBV20-1 and TRBJ2-3, with D unresolved. Trimming took 2 bases from V and 1 from J, leaving 13 bases between them. The germline CDR1 and CDR2 sequences are DFQATT and SNEGSKA (reference sequence). The CDR3 is 15 residues long. The CDR3 is CSARIAITGTDTQYF. CDR3 coding DNA: TGCAGTGCTAGAATTGCCATAACCGGCACAGATACGCAGTATTTT.

This clonotype was seen repeatedly, ten times or more. This chain connects TRBV9 to TRBJ1-6; D not resolved. Trimming shortened V by 1 base and J by 9 bases, and 8 bases separated the two germline ends. In germline, CDR1 is SGDLS, CDR2 YYNGEE. CDR3 length: 13 amino acids. The CDR3: CASSVYERSPLHF. The CDR3 DNA reads as TGTGCCAGCAGCGTATATGAGCGTTCACCCCTCCACTTT.

There are many counts of this clonotype. The CDR3 DNA sequence: TGTGCCAGCAGCTTACCTTACCTCAATTCACCCCTCCACTTT. Amino acid sequence: CASSLPYLNSPLHF. The J gene is TRBJ1-6, the V gene TRBV7-8; D unclear. V gave up 2 bases and J gave up 7 bases, with 9 bases separating them. Germline V gene data show CDR1 as SGHVS and CDR2 as FQNEAQ. The CDR3 is 14 amino acids.

As to this clonotype: Since a much larger clone is just one base distant, this may be a read error. The chain is built from TRBV10-3 and TRBJ2-1, with TRBD1 identical over 9 bases. The germline V gene encodes CDR1 ENHRY and CDR2 SYGVKD. The CDR3 consists of 13 residues. CDR3 in DNA: TGTGCCATCAGGGGACAGGGTTTGAATGAGAAGTTCTTC. Its protein is CAIRGQGLNEKFF.

DNA for the CDR3: TGTGCTAGTGGTTCAGGACGGGAGGGGGGTACGCAGTATTTT. It translates to CASGSGREGGTQYF. This chain connects TRBV12-5 to TRBJ2-3; 8 positions agree with TRBD2. There are 14 residues in the CDR3. CDR1 is LGHNT and CDR2 is FRNRAP in the germline V gene. With 4 bases clipped from V and 8 bases from J, the junction kept 8 bases outside the gene matches.

The chain combines TRBV6-1 with TRBJ1-2; D is ambiguous. CDR1 MNHNS and CDR2 SASEGT come from the germline V gene. V gave up 1 base and J gave up 4 bases, with 7 bases separating them. The CDR3 has 13 amino acids. The DNA for the CDR3 is TGTGCCAGCAGTGAAGAAGGGTTCTATGGCTACACCTTC. This encodes CASSEEGFYGYTF.

V and J are TRBV9 and TRBJ2-3; D is undetermined. Trimming cost V 3 bases and J 4 bases, with 9 bases left between them. There are 13 residues in the CDR3. The germline CDR1 and CDR2 sequences are SGDLS and YYNGEE. CDR3 nucleotide sequence: TGTGCCAGCAGCGATAATACGGCAGATACGCAGTATTTT. It specifies CASSDNTADTQYF.

V is TRBV12-3 or TRBV12-4 and J is TRBJ1-1; 8 bases align to TRBD1. V lost 6 bases and J lost 7; bases outside the gene matches: 10. The CDR3 is made up of 14 amino acids. The DNA of the CDR3 is TGTGCCAGCAGCCTTTTGGACAGGGACGGTGAAGCTTTCTTT. It encodes CASSLLDRDGEAFF.

The chain joins TRBV14 to TRBJ1-1; D perhaps matches TRBD1 (5 bases). Trimming removed 1 base at V and 5 bases at J, with 26 bases between. The CDR3 loop spans 19 amino acids. Germline V gives CDR1 SGHDN, CDR2 FVKESK. CDR3 residues: CASSQGSARREGRGTEAFF. DNA for the CDR3: TGTGCCAGCAGCCAAGGTTCCGCGCGGAGAGAAGGGCGGGGGACTGAAGCTTTCTTT.